The 7 T cell receptor beta chains below all came from one sample that was sequenced in a study of beta chain features in type 1 diabetes. Every bit of the isolated RNA underwent reverse transcription, so sequencing read expressed TCRB transcripts. Sequencing was performed with immunoSEQ multiplex PCR; in TCRdb, only in-frame clones are kept and a portion is missing. The sample consists of 350,000 to 400,000 clones, roughly 16% of them appearing once. The sequenced sample was naive CD4+ T cells from blood. Every receptor here comes from a woman between 18 and 29 years old in good health.

The sample holds a few counts of this clone. The rearrangement links TRBV7-2 to TRBJ2-5; 7 positions agree with TRBD2. V lost 5 bases and J lost 1; bases outside the gene matches: 4. CDR3 size: 14 residues. Germline V CDR1 and CDR2: SGHTA, FQGNSA. Here the CDR3 DNA reads TGTGCCAGCAGCCGCGGGAGCCTCCAAGAGACCCAGTACTTC. Protein: CASSRGSLQETQYF.

This sequence joins TRBV6-5 and TRBJ2-7; 7 bases match TRBD2. Trimming at V came to 4 bases and at J to 2 bases, leaving 11 bases not matched to a gene. The CDR3 runs 16 residues. Germline CDR1 MNHEY, CDR2 SVGAGI. Here the CDR3 reads CASSSATDGRTYEQYF. As DNA, the CDR3 is TGTGCCAGCAGTTCCGCTACGGACGGGAGGACCTACGAGCAGTACTTC.

About this clone itself: The sample holds other DNA sequences that translate to the same CDR3. The V and J genes are TRBV2 and TRBJ2-7; the D is unclear. Trimming took 7 bases from V and 3 from J, leaving 7 bases between them. Germline V gene lookup returns CDR1 SNHLY and CDR2 FYNNEI. CDR3 size: 11 residues. CDR3 region: CASTSGYEQYF. The DNA for the CDR3 is TGTGCCAGCACATCAGGCTACGAGCAGTACTTC.

This clone was recorded only once. The rearrangement uses TRBV29-1 and TRBJ2-2; perhaps TRBD2 as D (6 bases). This CDR3 comprises 15 residues. Germline CDR1 is SQVTM and CDR2 is ANQGSEA. The V end lost 6 bases, the J end lost 1 base, and 15 bases lay between the germline ends. The CDR3 is CSVAGSSVNTGELFF. The CDR3 DNA sequence: TGCAGCGTCGCGGGGTCTAGCGTGAACACCGGGGAGCTGTTTTTT.

The chain carries TRBV7-6 and TRBJ2-3; 8 bases map to TRBD2. V lost 1 base and J lost 4; bases outside the gene matches: 1. The length of the CDR3 is 14 residues. The germline CDR1 and CDR2 sequences are SGHVS and FNYEAQ. This CDR3 is CASSLVRGADTQYF. CDR3 DNA sequence: TGTGCCAGCAGCTTAGTGCGGGGGGCAGATACGCAGTATTTT. Combining the CDR3 with reference TRBV7-6 and TRBJ2-3 gives the whole variable domain GAGVSQSPRYKVTKRGQDVALRCDPISGHVSLYWYRQALGQGPEFLTYFNYEAQQDKSGLPNDRFSAERPEGSISTLTIQRTEQRDSAMYRCASSLVRGADTQYFGPGTRLTVL.

This chain joins TRBV23-1 and TRBJ1-4, with a possible D match to TRBD1 (5 bases). TRBV23-1 is annotated as an ORF whose role is uncertain. CDR3 size: 11 residues. V was clipped by 8 bases and J by 6 bases, with 7 bases between them. CDR3 in DNA: TGCGCCAGCCGGGGGGATGAAAAACTGTTTTTT. Translating it yields CASRGDEKLFF.

The rearrangement uses TRBV27 and TRBJ2-7, with TRBD1 matching over 10 bases. After removal of 5 bases from V and 2 bases from J, the junction contained 6 bases not matched to a gene. CDR1 and CDR2 from the germline V gene are MNHEY and SMNVEV (reference sequence). The CDR3 is made up of 15 amino acids. The CDR3 here is CASSPQGTGAYEQYF. For the CDR3, the DNA is TGTGCCAGCAGTCCCCAAGGGACAGGGGCCTACGAGCAGTACTTC.